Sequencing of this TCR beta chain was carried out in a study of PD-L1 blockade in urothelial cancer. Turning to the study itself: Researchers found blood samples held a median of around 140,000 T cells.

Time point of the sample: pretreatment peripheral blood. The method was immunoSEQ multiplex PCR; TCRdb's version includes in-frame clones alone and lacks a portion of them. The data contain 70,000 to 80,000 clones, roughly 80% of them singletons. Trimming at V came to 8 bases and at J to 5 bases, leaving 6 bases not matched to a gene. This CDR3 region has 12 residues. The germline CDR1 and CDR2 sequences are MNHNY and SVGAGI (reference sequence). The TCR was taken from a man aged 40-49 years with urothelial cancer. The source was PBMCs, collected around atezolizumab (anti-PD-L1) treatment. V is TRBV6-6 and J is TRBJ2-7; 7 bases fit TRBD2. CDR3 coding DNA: TGTGCCAGCGGGACTAAACAGAACGAGCAGTACTTC. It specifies CASGTKQNEQYF.